This record concerns one TCR beta chain sequence. No antigen is known for it. The data derive from a study of cytomegalovirus exposure and HLA in healthy donors. PCR amplification relied on 60 Vbeta primers (plus 13 Jbeta primers). Clones were sequenced by immunoSEQ multiplex PCR, and TCRdb holds only the in-frame ones, with some missing. The sample carries 80,000 to 100,000 clones, over 65% recorded once. Regarding the study as a whole: Later on, an analysis tied approximately 15,000 TCR beta sequences to HLA alleles at 0.05 false discovery rate.

Source material: PBMCs. This sequence originates from a man aged 40-55 years in good health and CMV-seronegative.

This CDR3 reads CASSHPGQGLETQYF. The CDR3 coding sequence is TGCGCCAGCAGTCACCCCGGACAGGGATTGGAGACCCAGTACTTC. The chain has TRBV23-1 and TRBJ2-5, with 8 bases identical to TRBD1. TRBV23-1 is given ORF status, its function remaining uncertain. The CDR3 is made up of 15 amino acids. J lost 5 bases, V lost 3 bases, and 8 bases had no gene match.